This T cell receptor beta chain was retrieved from a study of Ad26.COV2.S vaccination and SARS-CoV-2 variants. Looking at the study overall: Recipients of Ad26.COV2.S got it intramuscularly, once or twice 56 days apart. Study-level points and caveats: People who got the vaccine had more spike-specific TCR breadth than people who got placebo.

The CDR3 totals 14 residues. Trimming took 3 bases from V and 10 from J, leaving 13 bases between them. The V gene's germline CDR1 is WNHNN and CDR2 SYGVQD (reference sequence). The sample holds a few counts of this clone. Its antigen is still unknown. Profiled with immunoSEQ multiplex PCR; TCRdb holds only in-frame clones, not every one. The table lists some 410,000 clones, approximately 92% of them singletons, with 1.5% to 2% in the top ten. The treatment was: some 20 received Ad26.COV2.S at low or high dose, single or two shots; 5 received placebo; per-sample allocation not given. Sample collection was performed on day 63 after the first vaccine or placebo injection.

The specimen was peripheral blood, collected in a trial of Ad26.COV2.S vaccine versus placebo. The TCR was taken from a person aged 18 to 65 who received the Ad26.COV2.S COVID-19 vaccine or a placebo. The rearrangement uses TRBV10-1 and TRBJ1-6; D gene ambiguous. The CDR3 region is CASSESWMGSPLHF. The CDR3 nucleotides are TGCGCCAGCAGTGAAAGTTGGATGGGATCACCCCTCCACTTT.